This record covers a single T cell receptor (beta chain). Its antigen specificity is not known. No base quality values were provided; no much bigger clone lies one nucleotide off. The CDR3 measures 16 amino acids from cysteine to phenylalanine. Kept here is only the CDR3 DNA, which spans 48 bases and is read in frame from base 1. Here V drops 6 bases and J drops 7 bases, and the junction holds 15 bases not matched to any gene. Sequences SGHVS (CDR1) and FNYEAQ (CDR2) are obtained from the germline V gene. Libraries were made using the immunoSEQ multiplex PCR assay. Rearranged TCR beta chain sequences were amplified using the hsTCRB Kit according to the manufacturer's protocol. An Illumina MiSeq was used to sequence the TCRB libraries. The authors processed their data as follows. The proprietary platform of the kit vendor was used for demultiplexing, trimming and gene mapping. TCRdb obtained this table from immuneACCESS and retained in-frame rearrangements with V and J assigned. These tables miss some clones; where compared with another copy, unresolved V genes account for less than half of the shortfall, and the remainder is unexplained. V, J and clone size are those of that table, while D and trimming were read from the DNA. The sample data list tens of thousands of clones, and around four fifths of these were observed just once. The ten largest clones add up to 3.8% of the sample.

This sample is drawn from a study of a mutant IDH1 vaccine in newly diagnosed glioma (dated by TCRdb to 2020 to 2022). Background on the whole study: In the chemotherapy-containing groups, vaccination started alongside temozolomide cycles, whereas in patients who had radiotherapy alone it started 4-6 weeks after radiotherapy. Of the roughly 34 treated patients, around 62% were male and approximately 38% were female, and the mean age was roughly 40 years. Prior to enrollment, standard therapy consisting of radiotherapy alone, temozolomide alone, or radiochemotherapy with temozolomide had been administered to patients, with the combination being received by most patients. The week-35 safety follow-up took place at visit V12, and the week-47 end of study took place at visit V13. Six visits were used for peripheral blood collection: V03 (baseline), V05, V07, V10, V12 and V13. For exploratory analyses, about 25 treated patients had longitudinal TCRB deep sequencing done wherever samples were available.

General conclusions and limits of the study: Selection of PBMC samples for TCRB deep sequencing was based on availability. Pseudoprogression appeared unrelated to alterations in the top peripheral T cell clonotypes detected by TCRB sequencing. Immune responses induced by the vaccine were seen in about 93% of patients across multiple MHC alleles. The authors stated that sample limitations prevented analyses of patient blood samples from being reproduced.

Read against the paper, the sample's time point label means: week 47, end of study. Each vaccine dose was 300 ug of a 20-mer mutant IDH1 peptide in Montanide, given subcutaneously with topical imiquimod. Eight vaccinations were administered to patients in weeks 1, 3, 5, 7, 11, 15, 19 and 23, corresponding to visits V03 through V10. The donors had newly diagnosed IDH1-mutant astrocytomas of WHO grade 3 or 4 that showed loss of nuclear ATRX. The samples were drawn from NOA16, a multicentre, single-arm, open-label phase I trial in Germany that tested a mutant IDH1 peptide vaccine in humans for the first time. Genomic DNA for TCRB sequencing was extracted from EDTA blood using the DNeasy Blood and Tissue Kit.

The source of this sequence is a man younger than 45 with glioma. The sequencing here drew on PBMCs, taken from a glioma patient whose treatment included an IDH1 peptide vaccine. This chain is built from TRBV7-6 and TRBJ2-1, with TRBD2 identical over 7 junction bases. The DNA is as follows: TGTGCCAGCAGTCCGCCTGCCGGGGGGTCTATGAATGAGCAGTTCTTC. This is translated as CASSPPAGGSMNEQFF.